This TCR beta chain was captured by sequencing in a study of early T cells in non-severe SARS-CoV-2 infection. The CDR3 has 13 amino acids. The germline V gene encodes CDR1 DFQATT and CDR2 SNEGSKA (reference sequence). This clonotype was seen only a few times. Germline and junction disagree at one end, which may indicate a read error. Researchers attached unique molecular identifiers to individual cDNA molecules. TCRdb ran MiXCR on the 5' RACE reads and lists one entry per CDR3 protein. The profile shows 100,000 to 150,000 distinct CDR3 sequences, 14% to 15% of them singletons. Sequencing used whole blood. This clonotype originated in an adult who was a healthcare worker with PCR-confirmed SARS-CoV-2 infection or an uninfected control (not recorded which). The chain couples TRBV20-1 to TRBJ2-5; the match to TRBD1 covers 7 bases. CDR3 coding DNA: TGCAGTGCTAGGGGGGACAGCCAAGAGACTCAGTACTTC. Encoded protein: CSARGDSQETQYF.